The clone carrying this TCR beta chain was found once. What it binds is unknown. The entry originates in a study of CD8+ T cells in alopecia areata. Broader study findings: When scalp samples are sequenced, resident alphabeta T cells of normal skin are also captured.

Following extraction, RNA underwent reverse transcription to cDNA, which served as the sequencing template. The protocol was immunoSEQ multiplex PCR, while the TCRdb copy is restricted to in-frame clones and leaves out a portion. The sample lists 6,000 to 8,500 clones, about two thirds occurring once. V was trimmed by 4 bases and J by 8 bases, leaving 8 bases between them. CDR3 size: 12 residues. Germline CDR1 reads MDHEN; CDR2 reads SYDVKM. CD4+ cells of a few patients were further sorted as CD25+CD127-. The researchers isolated CD4+ and CD8+ T cells from PBMCs by sorting. The TCR sequence derives from a human donor with alopecia areata. The rearrangement links TRBV28 to TRBJ1-4; D uncertain. Specimen: CD4+ Tregs sorted from blood. The chain's CDR3 is CASSYPREKLFF. The CDR3 region has the DNA TGTGCCAGCAGTTACCCCCGGGAAAAACTGTTTTTT.